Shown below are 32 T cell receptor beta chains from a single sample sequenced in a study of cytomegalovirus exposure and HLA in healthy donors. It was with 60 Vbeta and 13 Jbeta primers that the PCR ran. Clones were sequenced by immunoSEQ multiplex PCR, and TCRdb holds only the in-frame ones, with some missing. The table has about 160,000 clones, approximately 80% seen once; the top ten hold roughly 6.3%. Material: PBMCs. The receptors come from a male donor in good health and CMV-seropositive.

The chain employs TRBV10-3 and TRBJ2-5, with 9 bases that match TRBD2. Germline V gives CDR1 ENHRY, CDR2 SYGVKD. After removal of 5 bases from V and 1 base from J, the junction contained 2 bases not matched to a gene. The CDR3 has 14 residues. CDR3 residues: CAISLSGSQETQYF. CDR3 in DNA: TGTGCCATCAGTCTTAGCGGGAGCCAAGAGACCCAGTACTTC.

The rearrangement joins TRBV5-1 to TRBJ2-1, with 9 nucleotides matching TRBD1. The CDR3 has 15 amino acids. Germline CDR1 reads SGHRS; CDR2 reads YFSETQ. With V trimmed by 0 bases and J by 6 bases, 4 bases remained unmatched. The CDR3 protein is CASSLGDRAPNEQFF. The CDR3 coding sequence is TGCGCCAGCAGCTTGGGGGACAGGGCGCCCAATGAGCAGTTCTTC.

The CDR3 region is CASSERGPGQTYQETQYF. The CDR3 region has the DNA TGTGCCAGCAGTGAAAGAGGGCCGGGACAGACGTACCAAGAGACCCAGTACTTC. The chain has TRBV6-1 and TRBJ2-5, with 7 bases aligning to TRBD1. The CDR3 sequence is 18 residues long. Germline loops: CDR1 MNHNS, CDR2 SASEGT. J lost 0 bases, V lost 2 bases, and 12 bases had no gene match.

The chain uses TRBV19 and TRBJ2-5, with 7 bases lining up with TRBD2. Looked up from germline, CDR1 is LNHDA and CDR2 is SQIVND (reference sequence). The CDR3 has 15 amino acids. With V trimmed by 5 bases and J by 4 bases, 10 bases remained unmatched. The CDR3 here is CASSVGAGVGETQYF. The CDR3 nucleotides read TGTGCCAGTAGTGTAGGCGCGGGAGTAGGAGAGACCCAGTACTTC. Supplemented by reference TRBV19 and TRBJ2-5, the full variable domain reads DGGITQSPKYLFRKEGQNVTLSCEQNLNHDAMYWYRQDPGQGLRLIYYSQIVNDFQKGDIAEGYSVSREKKESFPLTVTSAQKNPTAFYLCASSVGAGVGETQYFGPGTRLLVL.

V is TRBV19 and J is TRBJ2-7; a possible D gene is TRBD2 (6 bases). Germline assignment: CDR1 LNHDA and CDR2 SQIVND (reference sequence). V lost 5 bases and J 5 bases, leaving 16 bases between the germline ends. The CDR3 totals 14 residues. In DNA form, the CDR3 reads TGTGCCAGTAGTCTCGGACTACCCGGGAACGAGCAGTACTTC. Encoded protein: CASSLGLPGNEQYF.

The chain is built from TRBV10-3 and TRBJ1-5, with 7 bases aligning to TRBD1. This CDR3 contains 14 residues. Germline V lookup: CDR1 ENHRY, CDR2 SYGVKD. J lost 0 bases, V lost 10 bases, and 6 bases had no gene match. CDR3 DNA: TGTGCCACCGAGGGGGCGTTTAGCAATCAGCCCCAGCATTTT. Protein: CATEGAFSNQPQHF.

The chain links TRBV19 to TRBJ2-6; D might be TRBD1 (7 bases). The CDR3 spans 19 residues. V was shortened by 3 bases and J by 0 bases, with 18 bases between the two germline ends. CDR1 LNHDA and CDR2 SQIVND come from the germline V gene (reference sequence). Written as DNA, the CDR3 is TGTGCCAGTAGTATCTGGTTGGGCAGGGGGGACTCTGGGGCCAACGTCCTGACTTTC. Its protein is CASSIWLGRGDSGANVLTF. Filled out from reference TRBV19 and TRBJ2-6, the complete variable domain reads DGGITQSPKYLFRKEGQNVTLSCEQNLNHDAMYWYRQDPGQGLRLIYYSQIVNDFQKGDIAEGYSVSREKKESFPLTVTSAQKNPTAFYLCASSIWLGRGDSGANVLTFGAGSRLTVL.

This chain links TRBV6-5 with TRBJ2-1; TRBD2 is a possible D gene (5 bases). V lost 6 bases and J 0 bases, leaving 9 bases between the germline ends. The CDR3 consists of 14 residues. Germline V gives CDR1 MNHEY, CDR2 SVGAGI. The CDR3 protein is CASSPAVSYNEQFF. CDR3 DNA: TGTGCCAGCAGCCCAGCGGTCTCCTACAATGAGCAGTTCTTC.

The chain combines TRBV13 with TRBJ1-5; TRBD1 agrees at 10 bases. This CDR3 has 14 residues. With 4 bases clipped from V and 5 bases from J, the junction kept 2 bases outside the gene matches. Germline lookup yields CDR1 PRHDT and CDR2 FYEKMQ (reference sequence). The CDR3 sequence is CASSSGQGDQPQHF. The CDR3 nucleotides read TGTGCCAGCAGCTCCGGACAGGGGGATCAGCCCCAGCATTTT.

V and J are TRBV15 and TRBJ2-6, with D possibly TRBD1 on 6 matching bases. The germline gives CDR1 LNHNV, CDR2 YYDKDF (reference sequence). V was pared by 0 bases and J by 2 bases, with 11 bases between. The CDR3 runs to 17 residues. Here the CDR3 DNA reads TGTGCCACCAGCAGAGATGGTACAGGGACTGGGGCCAACGTCCTGACTTTC. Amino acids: CATSRDGTGTGANVLTF.

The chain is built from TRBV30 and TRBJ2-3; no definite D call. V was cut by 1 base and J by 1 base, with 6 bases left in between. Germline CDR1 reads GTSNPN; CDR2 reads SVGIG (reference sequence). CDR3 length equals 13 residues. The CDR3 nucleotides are TGTGCCTGGAGTGACATGGGCACAGATACGCAGTATTTT. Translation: CAWSDMGTDTQYF. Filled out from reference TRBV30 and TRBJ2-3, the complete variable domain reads SQTIHQWPATLVQPVGSPLSLECTVEGTSNPNLYWYRQAAGRGLQLLFYSVGIGQISSEVPQNLSASRPQDRQFILSSKKLLLSDSGFYLCAWSDMGTDTQYFGPGTRLTVL.

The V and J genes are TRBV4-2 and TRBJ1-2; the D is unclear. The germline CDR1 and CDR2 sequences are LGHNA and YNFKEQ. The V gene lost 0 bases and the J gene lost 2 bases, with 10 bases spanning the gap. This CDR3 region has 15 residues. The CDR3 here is CASSQDSEENYGYTF. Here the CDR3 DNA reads TGTGCCAGCAGCCAAGATAGCGAAGAGAACTATGGCTACACCTTC.

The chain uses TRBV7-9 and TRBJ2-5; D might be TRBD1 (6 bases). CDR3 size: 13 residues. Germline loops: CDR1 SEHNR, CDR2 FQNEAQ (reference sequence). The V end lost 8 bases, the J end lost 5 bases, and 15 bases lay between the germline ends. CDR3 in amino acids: CASGGGSGETQYF. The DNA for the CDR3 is TGTGCCAGCGGGGGCGGGTCGGGGGAGACCCAGTACTTC.

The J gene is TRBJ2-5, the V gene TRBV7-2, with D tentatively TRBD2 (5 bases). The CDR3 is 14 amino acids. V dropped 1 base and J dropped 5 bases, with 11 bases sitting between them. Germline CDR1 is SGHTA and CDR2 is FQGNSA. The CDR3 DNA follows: TGTGCCAGCAGCTTAGATGCTCGCGGGGAGACCCAGTACTTC. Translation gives CASSLDARGETQYF.

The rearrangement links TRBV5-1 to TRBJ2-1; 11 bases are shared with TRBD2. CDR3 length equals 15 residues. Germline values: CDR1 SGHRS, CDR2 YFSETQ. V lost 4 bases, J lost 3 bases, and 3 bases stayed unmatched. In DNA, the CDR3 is TGCGCCAGCAGCCCGGGACTAGCGGACTACAATGAGCAGTTCTTC. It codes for CASSPGLADYNEQFF.

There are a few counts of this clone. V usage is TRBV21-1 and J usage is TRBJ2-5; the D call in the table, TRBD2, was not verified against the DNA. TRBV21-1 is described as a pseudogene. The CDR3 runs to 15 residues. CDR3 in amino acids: CASSQVPTSQETQYF. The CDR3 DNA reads TGTGCCAGCAGCCAAGTACCGACTTCCCAAGAGACCCAGTACTTC.

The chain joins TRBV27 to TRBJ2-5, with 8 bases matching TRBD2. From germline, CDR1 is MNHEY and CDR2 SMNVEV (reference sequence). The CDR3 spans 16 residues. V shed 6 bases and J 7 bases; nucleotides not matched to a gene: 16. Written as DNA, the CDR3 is TGTGCCAGCAGATTGGGGAGAGGGGACGGGGGGGGGACCCAGTACTTC. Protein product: CASRLGRGDGGGTQYF.

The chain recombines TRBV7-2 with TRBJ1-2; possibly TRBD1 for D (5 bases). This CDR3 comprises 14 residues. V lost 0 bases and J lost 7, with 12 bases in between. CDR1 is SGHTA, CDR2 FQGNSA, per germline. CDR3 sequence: CASSLAQGGAGYTF. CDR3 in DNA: TGTGCCAGCAGCTTAGCGCAGGGTGGGGCTGGCTACACCTTC.

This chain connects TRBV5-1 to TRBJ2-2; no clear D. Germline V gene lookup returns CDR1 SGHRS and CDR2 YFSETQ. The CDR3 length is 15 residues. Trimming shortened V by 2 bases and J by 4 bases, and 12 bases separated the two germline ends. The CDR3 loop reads CASSLTAPATGELFF. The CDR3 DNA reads TGCGCCAGCAGCTTAACAGCACCTGCCACCGGGGAGCTGTTTTTT.

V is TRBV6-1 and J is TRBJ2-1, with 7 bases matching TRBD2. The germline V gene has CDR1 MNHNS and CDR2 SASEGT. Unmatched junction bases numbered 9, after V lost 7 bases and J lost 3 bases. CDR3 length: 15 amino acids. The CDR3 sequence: CASTGASGDYNEQFF. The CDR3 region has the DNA TGTGCCAGCACTGGGGCTAGCGGCGACTACAATGAGCAGTTCTTC.

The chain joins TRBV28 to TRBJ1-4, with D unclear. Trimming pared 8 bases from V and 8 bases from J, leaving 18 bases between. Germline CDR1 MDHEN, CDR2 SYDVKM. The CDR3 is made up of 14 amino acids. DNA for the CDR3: TGTGCCAGCCGGATACACGGGGAACGAGAAAAACTGTTTTTT. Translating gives CASRIHGEREKLFF.

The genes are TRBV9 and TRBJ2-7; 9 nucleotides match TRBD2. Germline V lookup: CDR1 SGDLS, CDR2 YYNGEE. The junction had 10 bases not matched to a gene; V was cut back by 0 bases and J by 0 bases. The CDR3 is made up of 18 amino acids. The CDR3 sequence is CASSVALGREGISYEQYF. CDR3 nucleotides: TGTGCCAGCAGCGTAGCCCTCGGGCGGGAGGGGATCTCCTACGAGCAGTACTTC.

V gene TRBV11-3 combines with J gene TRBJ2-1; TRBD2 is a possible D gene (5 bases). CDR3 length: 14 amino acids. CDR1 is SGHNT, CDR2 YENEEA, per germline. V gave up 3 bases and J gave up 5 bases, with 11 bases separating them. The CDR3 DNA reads TGTGCCAGCAGCTTTGGGAGTCGAGACAATGAGCAGTTCTTC. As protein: CASSFGSRDNEQFF.

The CDR3 loop is CASSSGTVSYEQYF. CDR3 sequence (DNA): TGTGCCAGCAGCTCCGGGACAGTCTCCTACGAGCAGTACTTC. The chain links TRBV7-2 to TRBJ2-7; TRBD1 matches at 7 bases. Germline V lookup: CDR1 SGHTA, CDR2 FQGNSA. This CDR3 spans 14 amino acids. J gave up 0 bases and V 4 bases, and 3 bases lay outside the gene matches.

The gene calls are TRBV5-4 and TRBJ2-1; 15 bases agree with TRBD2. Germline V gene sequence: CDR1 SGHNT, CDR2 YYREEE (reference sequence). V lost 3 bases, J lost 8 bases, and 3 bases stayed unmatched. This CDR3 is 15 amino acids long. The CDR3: CASSSGTSGRYEQFF. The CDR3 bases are TGTGCCAGCAGCTCCGGGACTAGCGGGAGGTATGAGCAGTTCTTC.

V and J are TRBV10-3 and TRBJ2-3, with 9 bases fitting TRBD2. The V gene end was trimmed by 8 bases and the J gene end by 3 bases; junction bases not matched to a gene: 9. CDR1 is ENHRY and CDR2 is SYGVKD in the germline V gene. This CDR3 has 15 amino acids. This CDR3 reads CAIAEASGKTDTQYF. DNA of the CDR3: TGTGCCATCGCCGAGGCTAGCGGGAAAACAGATACGCAGTATTTT.

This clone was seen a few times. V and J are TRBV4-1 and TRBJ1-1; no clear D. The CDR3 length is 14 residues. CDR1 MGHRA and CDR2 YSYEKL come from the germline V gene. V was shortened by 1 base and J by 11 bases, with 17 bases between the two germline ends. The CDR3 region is CASSQGEATYVAFF. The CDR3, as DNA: TGCGCCAGCAGCCAAGGAGAGGCAACCTACGTGGCTTTCTTT.

Here the CDR3 reads CASSLSPQRDEKLFF. DNA for the CDR3: TGTGCCAGCAGCCTTAGTCCCCAACGGGATGAAAAACTGTTTTTT. The rearrangement joins TRBV7-9 to TRBJ1-4; no clear D gene. Germline loops: CDR1 SEHNR, CDR2 FQNEAQ (reference sequence). The CDR3 contains 15 residues. Trimming took 5 bases from V and 6 from J, leaving 16 bases between them.

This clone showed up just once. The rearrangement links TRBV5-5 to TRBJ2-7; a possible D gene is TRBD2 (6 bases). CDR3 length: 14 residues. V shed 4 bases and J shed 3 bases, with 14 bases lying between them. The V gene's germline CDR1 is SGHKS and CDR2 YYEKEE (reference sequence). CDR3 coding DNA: TGTGCCAGCAGCCCTGTGGGGGGTAGCTACGAGCAGTACTTC. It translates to CASSPVGGSYEQYF. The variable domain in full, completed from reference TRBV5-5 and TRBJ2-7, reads DAGVTQSPTHLIKTRGQQVTLRCSPISGHKSVSWYQQVLGQGPQFIFQYYEKEERGRGNFPDRFSARQFPNYSSELNVNALLLGDSALYLCASSPVGGSYEQYFGPGTRLTVT.

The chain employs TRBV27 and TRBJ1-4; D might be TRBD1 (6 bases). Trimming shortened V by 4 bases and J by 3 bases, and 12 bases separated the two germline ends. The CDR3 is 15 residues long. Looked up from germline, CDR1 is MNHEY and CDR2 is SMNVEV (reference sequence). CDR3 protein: CASSSTGIANEKLFF. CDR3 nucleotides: TGTGCCAGCAGTTCCACAGGGATAGCTAATGAAAAACTGTTTTTT.

In DNA, the CDR3 is TGTGCCAGCAGTGGGGACAGGGCTGACTATGGCTACACCTTC. This encodes CASSGDRADYGYTF. The V call is TRBV25-1, the J call TRBJ1-2; the match to TRBD1 covers 9 bases. This CDR3 is 14 amino acids long. The J segment lost 3 bases and the V segment lost 4 bases, leaving 3 bases of the junction unmatched. CDR1 is MGHDK and CDR2 is SYGVNS in the germline V gene.

The CDR3 DNA reads as TGTGCCAGCAGGGCTGGGACTAGCGGATACAATGAGCAGTTCTTC. This gives the protein CASRAGTSGYNEQFF. The chain couples TRBV27 to TRBJ2-1; 11 nucleotides match TRBD2. The CDR3 is made up of 15 amino acids. CDR1 is MNHEY, CDR2 SMNVEV, per germline (reference sequence). J gave up 4 bases and V 6 bases, and 5 bases lay outside the gene matches.